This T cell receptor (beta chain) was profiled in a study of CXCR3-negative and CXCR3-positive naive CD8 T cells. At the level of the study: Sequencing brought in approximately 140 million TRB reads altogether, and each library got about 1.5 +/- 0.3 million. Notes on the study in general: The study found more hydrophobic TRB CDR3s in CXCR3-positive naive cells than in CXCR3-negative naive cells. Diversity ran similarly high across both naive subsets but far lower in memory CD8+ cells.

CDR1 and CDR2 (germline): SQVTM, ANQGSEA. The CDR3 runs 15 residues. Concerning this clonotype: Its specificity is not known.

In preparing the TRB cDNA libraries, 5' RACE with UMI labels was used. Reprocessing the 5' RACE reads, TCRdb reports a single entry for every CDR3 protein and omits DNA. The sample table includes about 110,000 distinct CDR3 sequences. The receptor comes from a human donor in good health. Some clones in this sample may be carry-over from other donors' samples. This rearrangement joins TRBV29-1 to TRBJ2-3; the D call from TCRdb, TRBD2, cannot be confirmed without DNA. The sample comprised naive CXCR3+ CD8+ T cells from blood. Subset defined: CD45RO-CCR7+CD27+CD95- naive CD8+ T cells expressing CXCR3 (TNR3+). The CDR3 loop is CSVWGLAGEGDTQYF.